In this sample, the clone carrying this T cell receptor (beta chain) turned up a few times. Its target is unknown. MiXCR, applied by TCRdb to the RT-PCR reads, yields one record per CDR3 protein. The table lists about 780,000 distinct CDR3 sequences, about a fifth of them singletons. This sample is drawn from a study of response to subunit inactivated influenza vaccine. Study findings and constraints: Few additional T cells are recruited per seasonal influenza vaccination, authors suggested.

The receptor's source is a man in his fifties or sixties who received an inactivated influenza vaccine. The sample consisted of PBMCs from blood, taken approximately 5 days after vaccination.

The CDR3 protein is CARSGQVNTEAFF. DNA of the CDR3: TGTGCCAGGTCGGGACAGGTGAACACTGAAGCTTTCTTT. V is TRBV2 and J is TRBJ1-1; 8 nucleotides align to TRBD1. The CDR3 covers 13 residues. CDR1 SNHLY and CDR2 FYNNEI come from the germline V gene. The junction had 3 bases not matched to a gene; V was cut back by 9 bases and J by 0 bases.